Below, 29 T cell receptor beta chains from the same sample are listed, as sequenced in a study of spatial heterogeneity in lung cancer. As to time point: sample taken at primary tumor resection. Whole RNA was taken from tumor, nontumor lung or frozen PBMC; it was then sequenced unsorted. Via MiXCR, TCRdb re-called the 5' RACE reads, giving one row per CDR3 protein. Among about 82,000 distinct CDR3 sequences listed, 10% to 15% were seen once. The sequencing used PBMCs, collected at surgery. These receptors all stem from a male donor with early-stage non-small cell lung cancer.

V and J are TRBV6-1 and TRBJ2-3, with a weak D call TRBD2 (6 bases). The germline gives CDR1 MNHNS, CDR2 SASEGT. This CDR3 has 11 residues. The germline V and J ends were trimmed by 7 bases and 13 bases, with 15 bases remaining between them. The CDR3 reads CASNNPRGKYF. In DNA, the CDR3 is TGTGCCAGCAACAACCCCCGGGGGAAGTATTTT.

This clonotype was detected a few times. This chain connects TRBV12-3 or TRBV12-4 to TRBJ2-3; 11 nucleotides match TRBD2. The CDR3 consists of 15 residues. V lost 4 bases and J lost 2; bases outside the gene matches: 2. The chain's CDR3 is CASSSSGGNTDTQYF. CDR3 in DNA: TGTGCCAGCAGTTCTAGCGGGGGGAACACAGATACGCAGTATTTT.

The chain links TRBV12-3 or TRBV12-4 to TRBJ1-5; D is possibly TRBD1 (6 bases). This CDR3 region has 13 residues. V lost 6 bases, J lost 7 bases, and 13 bases lay in between. CDR3 sequence (DNA): TGTGCCAGCAGCTACCGGGGGACACAGCCCCAGCATTTT. Translated, it gives CASSYRGTQPQHF.

This clonotype was detected many times. CDR3 in DNA: TGTGCCAGCAGCTTAGGTTTCGAAGGGGACATCGACACCTTC. Its translation: CASSLGFEGDIDTF. The chain has TRBV11-2 and TRBJ1-2, with a weak D call TRBD1 (6 bases). CDR1 is SGHAT and CDR2 is FQNNGV in the germline V gene. V gave up 1 base and J gave up 12 bases, with 18 bases separating them. The CDR3 covers 14 residues.

The gene calls are TRBV5-1 and TRBJ2-7, with 11 bases fitting TRBD1. The CDR3 totals 17 residues. The germline V gene has CDR1 SGHRS and CDR2 YFSETQ. V dropped 4 bases and J dropped 0; count of bases not matched to a gene: 9. The CDR3 nucleotides are TGCGCCAGCAGCCCAATCTCCGGGACAGGGGGCTCCTACGAGCAGTACTTC. It is translated as CASSPISGTGGSYEQYF.

This clonotype was counted only a few times. The chain combines TRBV7-8 with TRBJ2-5; TRBD1 is a possible D gene (6 bases). The length of the CDR3 is 14 residues. Trimming left V 4 bases short and J 0 bases short, with 9 bases between. Germline V gene lookup returns CDR1 SGHVS and CDR2 FQNEAQ. CDR3 DNA sequence: TGTGCCAGCAGCTCTGGGGACAACCAAGAGACCCAGTACTTC. Its translation: CASSSGDNQETQYF.

The genes are TRBV29-1 and TRBJ1-2; TRBD1 might be the D (5 bases). This CDR3 contains 14 residues. Germline assignment: CDR1 SQVTM and CDR2 ANQGSEA. V lost 3 bases to trimming and J lost 0 bases, with 11 bases between them. The CDR3 DNA sequence: TGCAGCGTTGACGGGGCAGCCACTAACTATGGCTACACCTTC. This gives the protein CSVDGAATNYGYTF.

The sample holds a few counts of this clonotype. This rearrangement joins TRBV10-3 to TRBJ2-2, with D perhaps given as TRBD1 or TRBD2 (6 bases each). Trimming left V 10 bases short and J 4 bases short, with 13 bases between. CDR1 ENHRY and CDR2 SYGVKD come from the germline V gene. CDR3 length: 13 amino acids. The CDR3 nucleotides read TGTGCCAGCCGGGGGCCAAGCACCGGGGAGCTGTTTTTT. Protein sequence: CASRGPSTGELFF.

The chain couples TRBV2 to TRBJ2-3; D is perhaps TRBD1 or TRBD2 (6 bases each). The CDR3 totals 14 residues. V dropped 7 bases and J dropped 1 base, with 12 bases sitting between them. The V gene's germline CDR1 is SNHLY and CDR2 FYNNEI. DNA for the CDR3: TGTGCCAGCACGGGGGCCGGTGGCACAGATACGCAGTATTTT. Translated, it gives CASTGAGGTDTQYF. Full variable domain (missing parts from reference TRBV2 and TRBJ2-3): EPEVTQTPSHQVTQMGQEVILRCVPISNHLYFYWYRQILGQKVEFLVSFYNNEISEKSEIFDDQFSVERPDGSNFTLKIRSTKLEDSAMYFCASTGAGGTDTQYFGPGTRLTVL.

V usage is TRBV5-1 and J usage is TRBJ2-7, with 7 bases that match TRBD1. This CDR3 comprises 14 residues. V shed 0 bases, J shed 2 bases, and the junction held 2 bases outside the gene matches. Germline-derived CDR1 and CDR2 are SGHRS and YFSETQ. The CDR3 DNA follows: TGCGCCAGCAGCTTGGAGGGGACAGCCTACGAGCAGTACTTC. Translation gives CASSLEGTAYEQYF.

This chain links TRBV19 with TRBJ2-3; D perhaps matches TRBD1 (6 bases). Trimming removed 5 bases from V and 0 bases from J, with 12 bases in between. This CDR3 contains 15 residues. Germline lookup yields CDR1 LNHDA and CDR2 SQIVND (reference sequence). The CDR3 DNA reads as TGTGCCAGTAGTGGAACAGGGCAGAGCACAGATACGCAGTATTTT. This sequence encodes CASSGTGQSTDTQYF.

At least ten counts were recorded for this clonotype. The chain couples TRBV5-1 to TRBJ2-7; D might be TRBD2 (5 bases). Trimming cost V 0 bases and J 4 bases, with 5 bases left between them. CDR1 and CDR2 (germline): SGHRS, YFSETQ. CDR3 length: 12 residues. The CDR3 region has the DNA TGCGCCAGCAGCTTGGGAGGGTACGAGCAGTACTTC. The encoded protein is CASSLGGYEQYF.

This clonotype was seen many times. The chain couples TRBV29-1 to TRBJ1-6, with 10 nucleotides matching TRBD1. There are 13 residues in the CDR3. V lost 5 bases to trimming and J lost 6 bases; unmatched junction nucleotides: 1. Germline CDR1 is SQVTM and CDR2 is ANQGSEA. The CDR3 nucleotides are TGCAGCGTTTGGACAGGGGGTAATTCACCCCTCCACTTT. Translated: CSVWTGGNSPLHF.

This clonotype was counted a few times. The rearrangement joins TRBV5-8 to TRBJ1-1, with D maybe TRBD1 (6 bases). Trimming took 8 bases from V and 0 from J, leaving 11 bases between them. The CDR3 extends over 13 amino acids. Germline V CDR1 and CDR2: SGHTS, YDEGEE. CDR3 in DNA: TGTGCCAGTCCGGGACACATGAACACTGAAGCTTTCTTT. This encodes CASPGHMNTEAFF.

At least ten counts were recorded for this clonotype. The chain couples TRBV5-6 to TRBJ1-1; D gene ambiguous. This CDR3 comprises 13 residues. With 2 bases removed from V and 0 bases from J, the gap between germline ends came to 5 bases. From germline, CDR1 is SGHDT and CDR2 YYEEEE. CDR3 sequence: CASSLNMNTEAFF. The CDR3 region has the DNA TGTGCCAGCAGCTTAAACATGAACACTGAAGCTTTCTTT.

This clonotype has ten or more counts. The J gene is TRBJ1-6, the V gene TRBV7-2; the D gene is possibly TRBD1 (5 bases). This CDR3 is built from 14 residues. The V and J ends lost 2 bases and 10 bases respectively, with 12 bases between them. Per germline, CDR1 SGHTA and CDR2 FQGNSA. CDR3 coding DNA: TGTGCCAGCAGCTTAAAGGGGCGGGGGTCACCCCTCCACTTT. Its protein is CASSLKGRGSPLHF.

This clonotype was counted between two and nine times. The rearrangement joins TRBV29-1 to TRBJ1-1, with TRBD1 as a possible D gene (5 bases). The CDR3 is 15 amino acids. Between the trimmed V and J ends, which lost 0 bases and 8 bases, there was a span of 19 bases. Germline CDR1 is SQVTM and CDR2 is ANQGSEA. The CDR3 DNA sequence: TGCAGCGTTGAAGATCCTTGGGGGAGGGAAGGGGAAGCTTTCTTT. It translates to CSVEDPWGREGEAFF.

This clonotype was seen more than once but under ten times. This chain links TRBV5-6 with TRBJ1-2; 9 bases fit TRBD1. Germline-derived CDR1 and CDR2 are SGHDT and YYEEEE. V shed 2 bases, J shed 3 bases, and the junction held 5 bases outside the gene matches. The CDR3 runs 15 residues. The DNA for the CDR3 is TGTGCCAGCAGCTTATCCAGGACAGGGGACTATGGCTACACCTTC. It specifies CASSLSRTGDYGYTF.

There are many counts of this clonotype. This sequence joins TRBV11-3 and TRBJ2-2; D gene uncertain. From germline, CDR1 is SGHNT and CDR2 YENEEA. Trimming cost V 0 bases and J 4 bases, with 6 bases left between them. This CDR3 spans 14 amino acids. DNA for the CDR3: TGTGCCAGCAGCTTAGATCAAACCACCGGGGAGCTGTTTTTT. This encodes CASSLDQTTGELFF.

This clonotype appeared a few times. The genes are TRBV20-1 and TRBJ2-3, with D possibly being TRBD1 (6 bases). Germline values: CDR1 DFQATT, CDR2 SNEGSKA (reference sequence). This CDR3 region has 15 residues. V was pared by 1 base and J by 5 bases, with 16 bases between. The CDR3 sequence is CSARGGIQGEDTQYF. DNA of the CDR3: TGCAGTGCTAGAGGAGGCATACAGGGTGAAGATACGCAGTATTTT.

This clonotype was detected many times. This chain connects TRBV7-3 to TRBJ1-6, with a tentative D call TRBD1 (5 bases). Germline lookup yields CDR1 SGHTA and CDR2 FQGTGA. The CDR3 has 19 residues. Trimming removed 2 bases at V and 10 bases at J, with 27 bases between. The CDR3 DNA is TGTGCCAGCAGCTTACCTTACTTCTCCCCCAGGGAAAAAGGCTCACCCCTCCACTTT. Its protein is CASSLPYFSPREKGSPLHF.

This clonotype was counted ten times or more. This chain uses TRBV5-6 with TRBJ2-1; D is undetermined. The CDR3 runs 11 residues. V was trimmed by 4 bases and J by 5 bases, leaving 4 bases between them. CDR1 is SGHDT, CDR2 YYEEEE, per germline. As DNA, the CDR3 is TGTGCCAGCAGCCAGCACAATGAGCAGTTCTTC. It yields the protein CASSQHNEQFF.

This clonotype has just a few counts. The chain is built from TRBV29-1 and TRBJ1-2, with D maybe TRBD1 (5 bases). CDR1 is SQVTM and CDR2 is ANQGSEA in the germline V gene. The germline V and J ends were trimmed by 6 bases and 4 bases, with 18 bases remaining between them. This CDR3 comprises 14 residues. DNA of the CDR3: TGCAGCGTAGCACCCGGGGGGGGTGGCTATGGCTACACCTTC. Translated: CSVAPGGGGYGYTF.

Within the sample, this clonotype is medium-sized. This chain joins TRBV6-6 and TRBJ1-1; D perhaps matches TRBD1 (5 bases). The ends were cut back, 2 bases at V and 4 bases at J, with 11 bases in the middle. The V gene's germline CDR1 is MNHNY and CDR2 SVGAGI (reference sequence). The CDR3 contains 14 residues. Written as DNA, the CDR3 is TGTGCCAGCAGTTACGAGGGGCAGATCACTGAAGCTTTCTTT. This sequence encodes CASSYEGQITEAFF.

Comment on this clonotype: Sequence at one end of the junction differs from germline and may be a read error. J is TRBJ2-7 and V is TRBV7-9, with D unresolved. CDR3 size: 14 residues. The germline V gene encodes CDR1 SEHNR and CDR2 FQNEAQ (reference sequence). The chain's CDR3 is CASSLVGSQNEQYF. CDR3 DNA: TGTGCCAGCAGTTTAGTGGGAAGTCAGAACGAGCAGTACTTC.

The chain links TRBV7-9 to TRBJ1-1; unclear D gene. The V end lost 4 bases, the J end lost 0 bases, and 12 bases lay between the germline ends. CDR3 size: 15 residues. Germline CDR1 is SEHNR and CDR2 is FQNEAQ (reference sequence). This chain's CDR3 is CASSSQDVVNTEAFF. CDR3 DNA sequence: TGTGCCAGCAGCTCCCAGGACGTCGTGAACACTGAAGCTTTCTTT.

This clonotype showed up just a few times. The chain carries TRBV10-3 and TRBJ2-3; no clear D. The V end was cut by 3 bases, the J end by 2 bases, with 6 bases between. This CDR3 region has 13 residues. The germline CDR1 and CDR2 sequences are ENHRY and SYGVKD. CDR3 sequence: CAISDGDTDTQYF. The CDR3 DNA reads TGTGCCATCAGTGATGGTGACACAGATACGCAGTATTTT.

The chain uses TRBV5-4 and TRBJ2-5; 10 nucleotides agree with TRBD2. The CDR3 loop spans 16 amino acids. Unmatched junction bases numbered 10, after V lost 5 bases and J lost 3 bases. Germline CDR1 reads SGHNT; CDR2 reads YYREEE (reference sequence). CDR3 sequence reads: CASRPKPLAGKETQYF. DNA for the CDR3: TGTGCCAGCAGGCCTAAACCACTAGCGGGGAAAGAGACCCAGTACTTC.

The chain is built from TRBV11-3 and TRBJ2-1; D gene ambiguous. This CDR3 region has 12 residues. V lost 4 bases and J lost 4, with 5 bases in between. Germline V gene sequence: CDR1 SGHNT, CDR2 YENEEA. The CDR3 DNA reads as TGTGCCAGCAGCTCGGATTACAATGAGCAGTTCTTC. Its protein product is CASSSDYNEQFF.